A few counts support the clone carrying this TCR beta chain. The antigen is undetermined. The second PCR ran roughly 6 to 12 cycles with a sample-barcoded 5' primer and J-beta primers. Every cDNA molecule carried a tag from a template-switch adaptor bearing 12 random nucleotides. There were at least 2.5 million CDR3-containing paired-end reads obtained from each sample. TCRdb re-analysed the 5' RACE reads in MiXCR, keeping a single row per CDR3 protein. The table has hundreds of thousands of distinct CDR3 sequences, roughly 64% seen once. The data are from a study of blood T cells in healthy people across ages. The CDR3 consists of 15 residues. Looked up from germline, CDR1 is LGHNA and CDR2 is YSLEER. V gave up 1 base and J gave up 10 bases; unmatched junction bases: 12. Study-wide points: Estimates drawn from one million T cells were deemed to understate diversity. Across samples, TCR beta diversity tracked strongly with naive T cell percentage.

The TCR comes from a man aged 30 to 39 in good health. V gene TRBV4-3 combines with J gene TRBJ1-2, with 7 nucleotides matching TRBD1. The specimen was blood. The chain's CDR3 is CASSQVGDRDASYTF. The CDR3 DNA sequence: TGCGCCAGCAGCCAAGTAGGCGACAGGGATGCCTCCTACACCTTC.